This TCR beta chain is from a study of blood T cells in healthy people across ages. There are many counts of this clonotype. Using a J-beta primer mix together with a sample-barcoded 5' primer, a second PCR was run for roughly 7 to 12 cycles. Every cDNA was tagged by a template-switch adaptor with 12 random nucleotides. TCRdb called the 5' RACE reads again in MiXCR, with one record for every CDR3 protein. The repertoire holds some 900,000 distinct CDR3 sequences, with about 48% as singletons. V was pared by 5 bases and J by 7 bases, with 12 bases of the junction left unmatched. The CDR3 runs to 16 residues. Germline CDR1 reads MRHNA; CDR2 reads SNTAGT.

This clonotype originated in a man aged 25-45 years in good health. The chain couples TRBV6-4 to TRBJ2-1, with 9 nucleotides matching TRBD1. Sequenced sample: blood. CDR3 nucleotides: TGTGCCAGCAGTTACTTACCGGGACAGGGTGGGAATGAGCAGTTCTTC. Translating it yields CASSYLPGQGGNEQFF.